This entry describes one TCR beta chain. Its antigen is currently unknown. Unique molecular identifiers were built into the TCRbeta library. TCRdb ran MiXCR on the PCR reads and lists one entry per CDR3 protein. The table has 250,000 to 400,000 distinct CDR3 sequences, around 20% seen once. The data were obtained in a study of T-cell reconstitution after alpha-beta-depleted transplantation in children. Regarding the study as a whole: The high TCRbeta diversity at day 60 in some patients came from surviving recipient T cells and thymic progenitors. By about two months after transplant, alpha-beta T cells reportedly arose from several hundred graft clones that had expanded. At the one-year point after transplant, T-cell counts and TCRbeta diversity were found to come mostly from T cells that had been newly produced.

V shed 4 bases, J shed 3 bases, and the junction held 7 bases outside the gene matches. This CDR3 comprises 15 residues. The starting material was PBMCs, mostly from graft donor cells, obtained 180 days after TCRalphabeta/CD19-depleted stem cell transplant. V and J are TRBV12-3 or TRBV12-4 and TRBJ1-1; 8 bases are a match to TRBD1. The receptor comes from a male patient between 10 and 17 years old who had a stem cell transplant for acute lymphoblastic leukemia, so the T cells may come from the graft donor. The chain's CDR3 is CASSSETGADTEAFF. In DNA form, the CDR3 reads TGTGCCAGCAGTTCTGAGACAGGGGCAGACACTGAAGCTTTCTTT.